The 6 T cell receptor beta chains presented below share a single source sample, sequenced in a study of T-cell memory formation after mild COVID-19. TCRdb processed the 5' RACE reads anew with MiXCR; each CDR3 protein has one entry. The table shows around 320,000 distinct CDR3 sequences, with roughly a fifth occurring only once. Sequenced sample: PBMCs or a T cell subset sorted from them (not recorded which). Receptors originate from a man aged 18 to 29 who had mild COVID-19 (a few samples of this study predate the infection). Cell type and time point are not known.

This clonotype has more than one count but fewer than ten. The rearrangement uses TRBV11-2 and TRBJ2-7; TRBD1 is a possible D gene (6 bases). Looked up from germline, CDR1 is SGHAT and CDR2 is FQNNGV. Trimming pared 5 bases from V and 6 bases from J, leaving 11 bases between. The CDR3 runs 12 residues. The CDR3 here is CASSLTGTEQYF. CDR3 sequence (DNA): TGTGCCAGCAGCCTAACAGGGACCGAGCAGTACTTC.

The CDR3 DNA is TGTGCCAGCAGTTCGCCGAGTGGTGGCTACACCTTC. Amino acid sequence: CASSSPSGGYTF. The chain has TRBV27 and TRBJ1-2; D call uncertain. Germline V lookup: CDR1 MNHEY, CDR2 SMNVEV (reference sequence). V lost 4 bases and J 7 bases, leaving 10 bases between the germline ends. The CDR3 is made up of 12 amino acids.

The CDR3 coding sequence is TGTGCCAGCAGCTTAAGGGTGGGAAGCTCCTACAATGAGCAGTTCTTC. It specifies CASSLRVGSSYNEQFF. The gene calls are TRBV5-6 and TRBJ2-1; D unresolved. There are 16 residues in the CDR3. The V gene's germline CDR1 is SGHDT and CDR2 YYEEEE. Trimming shortened V by 2 bases and J by 0 bases, and 12 bases separated the two germline ends.

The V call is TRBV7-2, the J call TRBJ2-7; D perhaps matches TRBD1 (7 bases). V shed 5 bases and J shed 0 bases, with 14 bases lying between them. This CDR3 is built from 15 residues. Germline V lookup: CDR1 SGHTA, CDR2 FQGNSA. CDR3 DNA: TGTGCCAGCAGCCTCAGGGGGGAGTTCTCCTACGAGCAGTACTTC. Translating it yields CASSLRGEFSYEQYF.

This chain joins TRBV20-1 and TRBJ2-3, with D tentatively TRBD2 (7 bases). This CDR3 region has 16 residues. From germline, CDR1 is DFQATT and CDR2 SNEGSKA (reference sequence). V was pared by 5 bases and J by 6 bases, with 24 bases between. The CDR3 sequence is CSALYRGRGPFDTQYF. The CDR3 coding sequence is TGCAGTGCTCTTTACCGGGGGCGGGGGCCCTTCGATACGCAGTATTTT.

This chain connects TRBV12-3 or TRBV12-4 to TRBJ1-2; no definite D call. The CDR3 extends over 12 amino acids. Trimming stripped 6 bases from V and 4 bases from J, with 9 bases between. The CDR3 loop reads CASSPPRYGYTF. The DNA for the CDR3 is TGTGCCAGCAGCCCCCCCCGCTATGGCTACACCTTC.